What follows describes a single TCR beta chain. Data came from immunoSEQ multiplex PCR; TCRdb stores just in-frame clones and leaves some out. This table has fewer than 90,000 clones, roughly 91% appearing once. The data were obtained in a study of T cell changes during pregnancy in multiple sclerosis. The V gene's germline CDR1 is SEHNR and CDR2 FQNEAQ (reference sequence). The CDR3 is made up of 13 amino acids. V lost 2 bases, J lost 7 bases, and 9 bases lay in between. This sample comprised peripheral blood, obtained in the first trimester of pregnancy. The chain combines TRBV7-9 with TRBJ2-1; the D is unclear. The sequence was collected from a female donor with multiple sclerosis, enrolled in a pregnancy study. CDR3 nucleotides: TGTGCCAGCAGCTTACCTTTATTAAATGAGCAGTTCTTC. It translates to CASSLPLLNEQFF.